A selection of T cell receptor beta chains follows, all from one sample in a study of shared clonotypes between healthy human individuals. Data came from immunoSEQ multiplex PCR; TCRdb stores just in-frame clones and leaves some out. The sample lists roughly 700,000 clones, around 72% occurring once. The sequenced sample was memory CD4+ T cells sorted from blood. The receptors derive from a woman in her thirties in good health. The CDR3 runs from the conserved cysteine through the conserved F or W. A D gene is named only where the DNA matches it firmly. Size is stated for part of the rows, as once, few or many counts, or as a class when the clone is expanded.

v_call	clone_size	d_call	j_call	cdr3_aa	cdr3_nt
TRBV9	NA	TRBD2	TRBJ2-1	CASSVGTSGRAHNEQFF	TGTGCCAGCAGCGTAGGGACTAGCGGGAGGGCCCACAATGAGCAGTTCTTC
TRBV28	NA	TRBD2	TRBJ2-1	CASTSATSGFNEQFF	TGTGCCAGCACCTCCGCGACTAGCGGATTCAATGAGCAGTTCTTC
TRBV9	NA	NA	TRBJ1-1	CASSVSPQGFLPEAFF	TGTGCCAGCAGCGTAAGTCCTCAGGGATTTTTACCTGAAGCTTTCTTT
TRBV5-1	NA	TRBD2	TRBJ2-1	CASSLVRASGSYNEQFF	TGCGCCAGCAGCTTGGTGAGAGCTAGCGGGAGTTACAATGAGCAGTTCTTC
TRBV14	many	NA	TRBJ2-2	CASSQLSLGNTGELFF	TGTGCCAGCAGCCAACTTTCTCTGGGAAACACCGGGGAGCTGTTTTTT
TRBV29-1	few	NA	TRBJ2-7	CSVDPGTGPYEQYF	TGCAGCGTAGATCCCGGGACGGGGCCCTACGAGCAGTACTTC
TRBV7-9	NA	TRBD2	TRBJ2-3	CASSSFSGRDTDTQYF	TGTGCCAGCAGCTCATTTAGCGGGAGGGATACAGATACGCAGTATTTT
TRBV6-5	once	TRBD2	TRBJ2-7	CASSREGLATFGF	TGTGCCAGCAGTCGGGAGGGACTAGCGACCTTTGGCTTC
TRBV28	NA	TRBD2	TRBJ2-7	CASSSGGEMRNEQYF	TGTGCCAGCAGTTCTGGGGGGGAGATGCGGAACGAGCAGTACTTC
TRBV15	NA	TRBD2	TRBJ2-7	CATSTGLALNEQYF	TGTGCCACCAGCACGGGACTAGCGCTAAACGAGCAGTACTTC
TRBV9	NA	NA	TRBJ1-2	CASSVEADYGYTF	TGTGCCAGCAGCGTAGAGGCGGACTATGGCTACACCTTC
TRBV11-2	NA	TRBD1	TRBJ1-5	CASSSGQDGQPQHF	TGTGCCAGCAGCTCGGGACAGGATGGTCAGCCCCAGCATTTT
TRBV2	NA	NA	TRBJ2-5	CASTGQLQETQYF	TGTGCCAGCACCGGACAGCTCCAAGAGACCCAGTACTTC
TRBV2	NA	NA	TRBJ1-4	CASRRPGGEKLFF	TGTGCCAGCAGACGCCCTGGAGGTGAAAAACTGTTTTTT
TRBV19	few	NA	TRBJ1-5	CASSMGRPNSNQPQHF	TGTGCCAGTAGTATGGGACGTCCCAATAGCAATCAGCCCCAGCATTTT
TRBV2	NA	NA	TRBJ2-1	CASSVRDEQFF	TGTGCCAGCAGTGTTAGGGATGAGCAGTTCTTC
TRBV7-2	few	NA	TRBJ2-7	CASSLEVTGTSLRRQYF	TGTGCCAGCAGCTTAGAGGTCACTGGGACTTCGCTACGTCGGCAGTACTTC
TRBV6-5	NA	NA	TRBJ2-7	CASRRTETTYEQYF	TGTGCCAGCAGAAGGACAGAAACCACCTACGAGCAGTACTTC
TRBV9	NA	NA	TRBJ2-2	CASSTGTLNTGELFF	TGTGCCAGCAGCACGGGGACGTTGAACACCGGGGAGCTGTTTTTT
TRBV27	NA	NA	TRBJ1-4	CASSLLGQEKLFF	TGTGCCAGCAGTTTATTGGGGCAAGAAAAACTGTTTTTT